The 14 T cell receptor beta chains below were found in one sample sequenced in a study of T cell responses to AZD1222 COVID-19 vaccine. Libraries were prepared by immunoSEQ multiplex PCR; TCRdb keeps only in-frame clonotypes and omits some of them. The data hold approximately 150,000 clones, with about nine tenths observed a single time. The sample here was peripheral blood, taken 28 days after the second AZD1222 dose. These receptor sequences come from an adult who received the AZD1222 COVID-19 vaccine.

This chain uses TRBV14 with TRBJ1-2; 7 positions agree with TRBD1. CDR1 and CDR2 from the germline V gene are SGHDN and FVKESK. The J segment lost 7 bases and the V segment lost 1 base, leaving 6 bases of the junction unmatched. The CDR3 extends over 14 amino acids. CDR3 in amino acids: CASSQVVTGFGYTF. CDR3 DNA sequence: TGTGCCAGCAGCCAAGTTGTGACAGGGTTTGGCTACACCTTC.

The chain is built from TRBV7-2 and TRBJ2-5; TRBD2 aligns across 7 bases. The germline V gene has CDR1 SGHTA and CDR2 FQGNSA. The CDR3 contains 18 residues. The trim removed 0 bases at V and 3 bases at J, leaving 13 bases unmatched. CDR3 amino acids: CASSLARGRGLAEETQYF. CDR3 coding DNA: TGTGCCAGCAGCTTAGCGCGGGGTAGGGGCCTAGCGGAAGAGACCCAGTACTTC.

This chain uses TRBV7-8 with TRBJ1-5; maybe TRBD1 (5 bases). CDR3 length: 16 residues. CDR1 and CDR2 from the germline V gene are SGHVS and FQNEAQ. V lost 1 base and J lost 5, with 15 bases in between. The DNA of the CDR3 is TGTGCCAGCAGCTTAGGGGACGCTTTAACTGATCAGCCCCAGCATTTT. Encoded protein: CASSLGDALTDQPQHF.

This clone has just one count. The chain couples TRBV18 to TRBJ1-2; 10 positions match TRBD1. The junction had 5 bases not matched to a gene; V was cut back by 3 bases and J by 1 base. Germline V gene data show CDR1 as KGHSH and CDR2 as LQKENI. This CDR3 region has 16 residues. CDR3 coding DNA: TGTGCCAGCTCACCGCCGGGACAGGGGAATAACTATGGCTACACCTTC. Translated: CASSPPGQGNNYGYTF.

The V and J genes are TRBV6-5 and TRBJ1-5; a possible D gene is TRBD1 (6 bases). The CDR3 contains 13 residues. Between the trimmed V and J ends, which lost 6 bases and 7 bases, there was a span of 13 bases. Germline assignment: CDR1 MNHEY and CDR2 SVGAGI. The CDR3 sequence: CASRWAGEQPQHF. DNA for the CDR3: TGTGCCAGCAGGTGGGCAGGGGAGCAGCCCCAGCATTTT.

The V call is TRBV4-2, the J call TRBJ2-1; TRBD2 matches at 14 bases. CDR1 is LGHNA, CDR2 YNFKEQ, per germline. The V segment lost 0 bases and the J segment 5 bases; nucleotides outside the gene matches: 3. The CDR3 spans 17 residues. In nucleotides, the CDR3 is TGTGCCAGCAGCCAAGATCCGGGACTAGCGGGAGACAATGAGCAGTTCTTC. This sequence encodes CASSQDPGLAGDNEQFF.

The genes are TRBV7-2 and TRBJ1-2; 8 bases map to TRBD1. The CDR3 loop spans 18 amino acids. Germline-derived CDR1 and CDR2 are SGHTA and FQGNSA. V dropped 3 bases and J dropped 0; count of bases not matched to a gene: 12. This chain's CDR3 is CASSFPRGRVMANYGYTF. The CDR3 bases are TGTGCCAGCAGCTTCCCCAGGGGGCGGGTAATGGCTAACTATGGCTACACCTTC.

This chain connects TRBV3-1 (or the pseudogene TRBV3-2) to TRBJ2-7, with D hard to call. Germline V CDR1 and CDR2: LGHDT, YNNKEL (reference sequence). CDR3 size: 14 residues. Trimming removed 0 bases at V and 5 bases at J, with 11 bases between. The CDR3 region has the DNA TGTGCCAGCAGCCAAGATCACTCGGAGCACGAGCAGTACTTC. This translates into CASSQDHSEHEQYF.

This rearrangement joins TRBV19 to TRBJ1-3, with a weak D call TRBD1 (6 bases). The germline CDR1 and CDR2 sequences are LNHDA and SQIVND (reference sequence). The CDR3 has 15 amino acids. The V end lost 10 bases, the J end lost 5 bases, and 21 bases lay between the germline ends. CDR3 in amino acids: CATGERGGFRNTIYF. In DNA form, the CDR3 reads TGTGCCACCGGGGAGCGAGGGGGATTTCGAAACACCATATATTTT.

V and J are TRBV5-4 and TRBJ2-7, with 9 nucleotides matching TRBD1. Germline CDR1 is SGHNT and CDR2 is YYREEE (reference sequence). The trim removed 0 bases at V and 2 bases at J, leaving 6 bases unmatched. The CDR3 spans 16 residues. CDR3 residues: CASSLEPGQGPYEQYF. The CDR3 DNA sequence: TGTGCCAGCAGCTTGGAGCCGGGACAGGGCCCCTACGAGCAGTACTTC.

The chain links TRBV30 to TRBJ2-6; weak D call: TRBD2 (5 bases). This CDR3 is built from 15 residues. Germline-derived CDR1 and CDR2 are GTSNPN and SVGIG (reference sequence). Trimming left V 8 bases short and J 2 bases short, with 16 bases between. The CDR3 here is CALEGLWTGANVLTF. CDR3 nucleotides: TGTGCCCTTGAGGGTTTGTGGACTGGGGCCAACGTCCTGACTTTC.

This clone is a singleton in its sample. The V gene is TRBV7-9, the J gene TRBJ1-2; D gene unclear. Per germline, CDR1 SEHNR and CDR2 FQNEAQ (reference sequence). V dropped 0 bases and J dropped 6 bases, with 11 bases sitting between them. This CDR3 has 14 residues. In DNA, the CDR3 is TGTGCCAGCAGCTTAGCAGTCAGGTTCAATGGCTACACCTTC. It specifies CASSLAVRFNGYTF.

DNA for the CDR3: TGTGCCAGCAGTTACGAGGGACCGAACACCGGGGAGCTGTTTTTT. This encodes CASSYEGPNTGELFF. The chain recombines TRBV6-5 with TRBJ2-2, with D possibly being TRBD1 or TRBD2 (5 bases each). Trimming removed 2 bases at V and 0 bases at J, with 7 bases between. The germline V gene has CDR1 MNHEY and CDR2 SVGAGI. This CDR3 region has 15 residues.

There are a few counts of this clone. This chain uses TRBV19 with TRBJ1-5; D is unclear. The CDR3 is 13 amino acids. The V and J ends lost 2 bases and 4 bases respectively, with 6 bases between them. Per germline, CDR1 LNHDA and CDR2 SQIVND (reference sequence). The CDR3 loop is CASSISANQPQHF. The DNA for the CDR3 is TGTGCCAGTAGTATATCTGCGAATCAGCCCCAGCATTTT.